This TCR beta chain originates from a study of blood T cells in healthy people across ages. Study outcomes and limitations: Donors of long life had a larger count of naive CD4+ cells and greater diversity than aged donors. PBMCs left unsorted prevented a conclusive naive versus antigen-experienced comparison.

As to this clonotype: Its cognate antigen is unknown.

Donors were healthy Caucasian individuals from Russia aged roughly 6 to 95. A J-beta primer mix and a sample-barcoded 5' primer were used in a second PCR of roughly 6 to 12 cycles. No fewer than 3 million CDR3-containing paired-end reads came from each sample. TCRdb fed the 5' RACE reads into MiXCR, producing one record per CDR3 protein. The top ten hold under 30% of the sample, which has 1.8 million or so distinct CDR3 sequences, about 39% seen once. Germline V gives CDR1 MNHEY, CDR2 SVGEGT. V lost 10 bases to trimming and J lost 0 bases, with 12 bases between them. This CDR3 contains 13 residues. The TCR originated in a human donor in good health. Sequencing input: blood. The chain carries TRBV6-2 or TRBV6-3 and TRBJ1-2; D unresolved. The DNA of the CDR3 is TGTGCCACCACTTGTGGGCCTAACTATGGCTACACCTTC. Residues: CATTCGPNYGYTF.